This is a list of T cell receptor beta chains from one sample in a study of T cells after yellow fever vaccination. TCRdb independently ran MiXCR on the 5' RACE reads; one entry per CDR3 protein. This sample yields hundreds of thousands of distinct CDR3 sequences, of which about 19% are seen a single time; approximately 14% belongs to the top ten. Specimen: PBMCs, collected 15 days after the yellow fever booster vaccination. Receptors originate from a man aged 30 to 45 who received the YFV17D yellow fever vaccine. Each CDR3 is given with its conserved first and last residue. Fields, in order: D gene, J gene, V gene, clone size, CDR3 protein, CDR3 DNA. The D gene is left open where the match is weak. Clone sizes are given selectively: once, few, many, or a class where the clone is expanded.

D: NA
J: TRBJ2-1
V: TRBV5-1
size: few
CDR3: CASSLLGGPSYNEQFF
DNA: TGCGCCAGCAGCTTGTTGGGCGGGCCCTCCTACAATGAGCAGTTCTTC

D: NA
J: TRBJ2-7
V: TRBV5-1
size: few
CDR3: CASSPSARGGNEQYF
DNA: TGCGCCAGCAGCCCCAGCGCTCGGGGTGGGAACGAGCAGTACTTC

D: TRBD1
J: TRBJ2-3
V: TRBV11-2
size: NA
CDR3: CASTYRGQADTQYF
DNA: TGTGCCAGCACTTACAGGGGGCAAGCAGATACGCAGTATTTT

D: NA
J: TRBJ2-5
V: TRBV9
size: many
CDR3: CASSVGGRFQETQYF
DNA: TGTGCCAGCAGCGTAGGAGGGAGATTCCAAGAGACCCAGTACTTC

D: TRBD2
J: TRBJ2-5
V: TRBV27
size: few
CDR3: CASSRRTSGKQETQYF
DNA: TGTGCCAGCAGTCGTAGGACTAGCGGGAAACAAGAGACCCAGTACTTC

D: NA
J: TRBJ2-7
V: TRBV15
size: once
CDR3: CATSRRQALDEQYF
DNA: TGTGCCACCAGCAGAAGACAGGCGTTGGACGAGCAGTACTTC

D: NA
J: TRBJ2-3
V: TRBV4-3
size: NA
CDR3: CASSSDGDTTDTQYF
DNA: TGCGCCAGCAGTTCCGACGGGGATACCACAGATACGCAGTATTTT

D: TRBD1
J: TRBJ2-1
V: TRBV28
size: many
CDR3: CASSPRGSSYNEQFF
DNA: TGTGCCAGCAGCCCCAGGGGGAGCTCCTACAATGAGCAGTTCTTC

D: NA
J: TRBJ2-3
V: TRBV10-3
size: few
CDR3: CAISLGGTPTDTQYF
DNA: TGTGCCATCAGCCTCGGGGGAACTCCCACAGATACGCAGTATTTT

D: NA
J: TRBJ2-3
V: TRBV5-1
size: NA
CDR3: CASSLAGGLSDTQYF
DNA: TGCGCCAGCAGCTTGGCCGGAGGGCTCTCAGATACGCAGTATTTT

D: NA
J: TRBJ2-5
V: TRBV6-2/TRBV6-3
size: NA
CDR3: CASSYDRQEIQETQYF
DNA: TGTGCCAGCAGTTACGATCGACAGGAAATACAAGAGACCCAGTACTTC

D: NA
J: TRBJ1-3
V: TRBV25-1
size: few
CDR3: CASSEFANTIYF
DNA: TGTGCCAGCAGTGAGTTTGCGAACACCATATATTTT

D: NA
J: TRBJ2-5
V: TRBV5-1
size: few
CDR3: CASSPNGAGETQYF
DNA: TGCGCCAGCAGCCCTAACGGAGCCGGGGAGACCCAGTACTTC

D: TRBD2
J: TRBJ2-1
V: TRBV20-1
size: NA
CDR3: CSARDRLGLAVLGQFF
DNA: TGCAGTGCTAGAGATAGGTTGGGACTAGCAGTCCTAGGGCAGTTCTTC

D: NA
J: TRBJ2-7
V: TRBV21-1
size: NA
CDR3: CATGLAGGPRSYEQYF
DNA: TGTGCCACAGGACTAGCGGGAGGGCCGAGGTCCTACGAGCAGTACTTC

D: TRBD2
J: TRBJ2-1
V: TRBV7-2
size: few
CDR3: CASSLGAGEEQFF
DNA: TGTGCCAGCAGCTTAGGAGCGGGAGAGGAGCAGTTCTTC

D: NA
J: TRBJ2-1
V: TRBV7-2
size: few
CDR3: CASSPIEEQFF
DNA: TGTGCCAGCAGCCCGATCGAAGAGCAGTTCTTC

D: NA
J: TRBJ2-2
V: TRBV3-1
size: NA
CDR3: CASSLWDGDTGELFF
DNA: TGTGCCAGCAGCCTATGGGACGGGGACACCGGGGAGCTGTTTTTT

D: TRBD2
J: TRBJ2-1
V: TRBV5-1
size: NA
CDR3: CASSLDTSGRGNEQFF
DNA: TGCGCCAGCAGCTTGGATACTAGCGGGAGGGGGAATGAGCAGTTCTTC

D: NA
J: TRBJ2-1
V: TRBV11-2
size: NA
CDR3: CASSLFLNEQFF
DNA: TGTGCCAGCAGCTTATTTTTGAATGAGCAGTTCTTC

D: NA
J: TRBJ2-5
V: TRBV7-9
size: NA
CDR3: CASSLAQDRQETQYF
DNA: TGTGCCAGCAGCTTAGCGCAAGACAGACAAGAGACCCAGTACTTC

D: NA
J: TRBJ2-2
V: TRBV6-5
size: NA
CDR3: CASSYRGADTGELFF
DNA: TGTGCCAGCAGTTACAGGGGCGCCGACACCGGGGAGCTGTTTTTT

D: TRBD1
J: TRBJ2-5
V: TRBV10-3
size: few
CDR3: CASKGTVQETQYF
DNA: TGTGCCAGTAAAGGGACAGTCCAAGAGACCCAGTACTTC

D: TRBD1
J: TRBJ2-1
V: TRBV14
size: few
CDR3: CASRETGGNNEQFF
DNA: TGTGCCAGCAGGGAGACAGGGGGCAACAATGAGCAGTTCTTC

D: TRBD2
J: TRBJ2-5
V: TRBV12-3/TRBV12-4
size: few
CDR3: CASSYVGGSETQYF
DNA: TGTGCCAGCAGTTACGTTGGCGGGAGTGAGACCCAGTACTTC

D: TRBD1
J: TRBJ2-5
V: TRBV5-1
size: few
CDR3: CASSTTGAFETQYF
DNA: TGCGCCAGCAGCACGACAGGGGCGTTCGAGACCCAGTACTTC

D: TRBD2
J: TRBJ2-7
V: TRBV25-1
size: few
CDR3: CASSAPAGLAGVYEQYF
DNA: TGTGCCAGCAGTGCCCCCGCGGGACTAGCGGGAGTCTACGAGCAGTACTTC

D: NA
J: TRBJ2-3
V: TRBV10-3
size: few
CDR3: CAISLDSGISTDTQYF
DNA: TGTGCCATCAGTCTGGATTCGGGAATTAGCACAGATACGCAGTATTTT

D: NA
J: TRBJ2-3
V: TRBV3-1
size: few
CDR3: CASSQAGGAQYF
DNA: TGTGCCAGCAGCCAAGCCGGCGGTGCGCAGTATTTT

D: TRBD1
J: TRBJ2-2
V: TRBV11-2
size: NA
CDR3: CASSSNYLGQGAIAGELFF
DNA: TGTGCCAGCAGCTCTAATTATTTAGGACAGGGGGCGATTGCCGGGGAGCTGTTTTTT

D: TRBD1
J: TRBJ2-7
V: TRBV15
size: NA
CDR3: CATSSKEATGREQYF
DNA: TGTGCCACCAGCAGTAAAGAAGCGACAGGGCGGGAGCAGTACTTC

D: TRBD2
J: TRBJ2-5
V: TRBV7-2
size: NA
CDR3: CASSWTSGSLETQYF
DNA: TGTGCCAGCAGCTGGACTAGCGGGAGTCTGGAGACCCAGTACTTC

D: NA
J: TRBJ2-5
V: TRBV27
size: few
CDR3: CASSLLGNQETQYF
DNA: TGTGCCAGCAGTTTATTGGGGAACCAAGAGACCCAGTACTTC